These T cell receptor beta chains were read from a single sample in a study of T cell changes during pregnancy in multiple sclerosis. Profiled with immunoSEQ multiplex PCR; TCRdb holds only in-frame clones, not every one. Of about 45,000 clones listed, 80% to 95% were seen once; the top ten hold 0.7%. The sequencing here drew on CD4+ T cells from peripheral blood mononuclear cells, taken before pregnancy. These receptors were taken from a female donor with multiple sclerosis, enrolled in a pregnancy study. CDR3s include the opening cysteine and the closing phenylalanine or tryptophan. The order of the fields is D gene, clone size, J gene, V gene, CDR3 DNA, CDR3 protein. D genes are given only for firm matches. Part of the rows lack a size; the others show once, few, many or a class for expanded clones.

>TRBD1|.|TRBJ1-2|TRBV2
TGTGCCAGCAGTGAACAGGGGGCAGTCTACACCTTC
CASSEQGAVYTF
>.|.|TRBJ2-3|TRBV20-1
TGCAGTGCTAGAATAACAGATACGCAGTATTTT
CSARITDTQYF
>.|.|TRBJ2-7|TRBV2
TGTGCCAGCAGTGAAGCACGTCTTCTTAGCTACGAGCAGTACTTC
CASSEARLLSYEQYF
>.|.|TRBJ2-1|TRBV5-1
TGCGCCAGCAGGCAGGACAACGGGTACAATGAGCAGTTCTTC
CASRQDNGYNEQFF
>TRBD1|.|TRBJ2-6|TRBV27
TGTGCCAGCAGTTTCCGAGGACAGGGTCTCTCTGGGGCCAACGTCCTGACTTTC
CASSFRGQGLSGANVLTF
>TRBD1|.|TRBJ2-3|TRBV18
TGTGCCAGCTCATCCGGACAGGGTTTGCCGTATTTT
CASSSGQGLPYF
>.|.|TRBJ1-6|TRBV28
TGTGCCAGCAGTTCCAATCAGGGTCGGAATTCACCCCTCCACTTT
CASSSNQGRNSPLHF
>TRBD1|.|TRBJ2-5|TRBV6-1
TGTGCCAGCAGTTTAGACAGGGGGTGGGAGACCCAGTACTTC
CASSLDRGWETQYF
>.|.|TRBJ2-5|TRBV5-1
TGCGCCAGCAGCTTGGCCGAGGTTGGAGAGACCCAGTACTTC
CASSLAEVGETQYF
>.|.|TRBJ1-2|TRBV5-4
TGTGCCAGCAGCTCGGAAGACAGGTCCTTCCCTAACTATGGCTACACCTTC
CASSSEDRSFPNYGYTF
>TRBD2|few|TRBJ2-3|TRBV2
TGTGCCAGCAGTGAACTAGCGGGGGGGCCTGGTACGCAGTATTTT
CASSELAGGPGTQYF
>.|.|TRBJ2-7|TRBV6-5
TGTGCCAGCAGTTACACCTGGGACTTCTCCTACGAGCAGTACTTC
CASSYTWDFSYEQYF
>TRBD2|.|TRBJ2-2|TRBV19
TGTGCCAGTAGTACGCAAGCGGGGTCCGGGGAGCTGTTTTTT
CASSTQAGSGELFF
>TRBD1|once|TRBJ1-4|TRBV5-1
TGCGCCAGCAGCTTGACGGGACAGGCAACTAATGAAAAACTGTTTTTT
CASSLTGQATNEKLFF
>TRBD1|.|TRBJ2-7|TRBV5-1
TGCGCCAGCAGCCCACGGACAGGGGGCGGCTACGAGCAGTACTTC
CASSPRTGGGYEQYF
>TRBD1|.|TRBJ1-3|TRBV5-1
TGCGCCAGCAGCCCGGGACAGGGGGCGGCTCTCTCTGGAAACACCATATATTTT
CASSPGQGAALSGNTIYF
>.|.|TRBJ2-7|TRBV19
TGTGCCAGTAGTCATAGCGACCGCCACGAGCAGTACTTC
CASSHSDRHEQYF
>.|.|TRBJ1-2|TRBV2
TGTGCCAGCAGTGACCAGGGGAACTATGGCTACACCTTC
CASSDQGNYGYTF
>.|.|TRBJ1-2|TRBV2
TGTGCCAGCAGTGACAGGGCTAGTAACTATGGCTACACCTTC
CASSDRASNYGYTF
>TRBD1|.|TRBJ1-4|TRBV10-2
TGCGCCAGCAGAACAGGGGAGGTAACTAATGAAAAACTGTTTTTT
CASRTGEVTNEKLFF
>TRBD1|.|TRBJ2-7|TRBV4-2
TGTGCCAGCAGCCGAGCGCCGGGACAGGCCCTCTACGAGCAGTACTTC
CASSRAPGQALYEQYF
>.|.|TRBJ2-1|TRBV20-1
TGCAGTGCCACCCTAGACAATGAGCAGTTCTTC
CSATLDNEQFF
>TRBD1|few|TRBJ1-1|TRBV28
TGTGCCAGCACCCACGCGGGACAGGGAAGCACTGAAGCTTTCTTT
CASTHAGQGSTEAFF
>TRBD1|.|TRBJ2-3|TRBV6-6
TGTGCCAGCAGGACAGGGCGGATTTGGGCAGATACGCAGTATTTT
CASRTGRIWADTQYF
>.|.|TRBJ2-6|TRBV7-2
TGTGCCAGCAGAAGTAGACAACCCCCTGGGGCCAACGTCCTGACTTTC
CASRSRQPPGANVLTF
>.|.|TRBJ2-7|TRBV11-2
TGTGCCAGCAGCTTGAGCCTCTCCTACGAGCAGTACTTC
CASSLSLSYEQYF
>.|.|TRBJ2-2|TRBV19
TGTGCCAGTGGTGTACAGGGGAACACCGGGGAGCTGTTTTTT
CASGVQGNTGELFF
>TRBD1|.|TRBJ2-7|TRBV11-2
TGTGCCAGCAGCCCGGGGACAGAGGGTCGTGGCGAGCAGTACTTC
CASSPGTEGRGEQYF